The present T cell receptor (beta chain) was sequenced within a study of shared clonotypes between healthy human individuals (dated by TCRdb to the early 2020s). For context, the study as a whole: The cohort included three men and a couple of women between 18 and 49 years of age. Each donor's leukapheresis produced roughly between about 0.8 and 10 billion PBMCs. To increase sequencing depth and limit assay-specific biases, different laboratories used diverse techniques to prepare libraries and sequence TCR repertoires. For each donor, CD4 naive and CD4 memory were each run on three plates, CD8 naive on two plates, and CD8 memory on one plate. The study deeply sequenced blood TCR repertoires of roughly five healthy adults to estimate repertoire size and the extent of clonotype sharing between individuals.

What the research found in general, with its limitations: Larger estimated clonotype richness was generally found for naive subsets than for memory subsets. Across a few donors, about 5% of naive CD4, over 3% of naive CD8, approximately 2.5% of memory CD4, and roughly 0.4% of memory CD8 clonotypes were shared. Clonotypes shared by all four sorted-subset donors showed higher generation probabilities than non-shared clonotypes. Even with the large sequencing depth, rarefaction of the sorted-subset datasets indicated that sequencing was incomplete. The genetic and exposure-history diversity represented was limited by the small number of donors. Sampling was restricted to blood, and TCR repertoires in tissue are likely to differ from TCR repertoires in blood. Pairwise subsampling led to the expectation that sequencing depth would affect the degree of clonotype sharing among donors.

The CDR1 and CDR2 encoded by the germline V gene are LGHNA and YSLEER. The CDR3 starts with the cysteine, ends with the phenylalanine, and has 14 residues. Only the CDR3 DNA is retained, 42 bases long and in frame from the first base. A distance of 10 bases separates the germline ends of V and J, which lose 1 base and 4 bases respectively. In the case of this clone: The clone's antigen remains unknown. No clone much larger than this one lies a single base away; base qualities are absent.

Using the deep immunoSEQ assay, multiplex PCR amplified TCR CDR3 regions from genomic DNA. For each cell subset, the extracted genomic DNA was distributed evenly across all wells of several immunoSEQ 96-well plates, and each plate served as one replicate. Each replicate PCR for sorted subsets received about 180 ng genomic DNA, equal to roughly 33,000 T cell genomes. Purified libraries were measured with a Qubit 3.0 fluorometer, size-checked on a Bioanalyzer 2100, and measured again with the KAPA Library Quantification kit. A separate single-read 150-cycle Illumina NextSeq 550 flow cell was used to sequence each immunoSEQ 96-well plate. The original methods were these. Because the immunoSEQ output held only junctional sequences and lacked quality scores, the filtering could not match the filtering applied to full-length reads. To assign V/J genes and CDR3, sequences were annotated using PyIR, a Python wrapper for IgBLAST v1.9, with IMGT germline references. Reads with weak V/J assignments (E-value above 1e-6), missing CDR3, stop codons, out-of-frame junctions, or ambiguous translated residues were removed. A V3J clonotype was defined by an identical inferred V gene, J gene, and CDR3 amino acid sequence. Percentage overlap between repertoires was calculated by dividing the number of shared unique clonotypes by the size of the smaller repertoire. Three approaches were used to assess repertoire richness: RTK rarefaction, the Chao1 estimator, and Recon v2.1 estimates of unobserved clonotypes. For all TCRbeta clonotypes obtained by the gDNA method from a handful of donors, generation probabilities were computed with OLGA. Drawn from immuneACCESS, this table holds only the in-frame rearrangements with V and J called that TCRdb kept. Clones are partly lost; checked studies trace under half to an unresolved V gene and leave the rest unexplained. V and J calls and clone size come straight from that table; D and trimming were deduced from the DNA. The sample yields about 2.1 million clones; about 93% were counted once. Clones ranked in the top ten supply under 2% of the sample.

For the CD8 naive samples, CD45RO-negative cells were positively selected for CCR7, yielding a CD45RA+CCR7+ population from which TemRA cells were excluded. The donors were healthy, HIV-negative adults with no recently reported acute infections or vaccinations. Every donor was a Caucasian adult living in Nashville, Tennessee, USA. Blood was collected by leukapheresis, and PBMCs were isolated by Ficoll-Histopaque density gradient centrifugation and then cryopreserved in liquid nitrogen vapor phase. Purity and quantity of every magnetically sorted T cell population were checked by analytical flow cytometry. From each sorted fraction, genomic DNA was isolated and quantified by UV absorbance on a Nanodrop 2000c.

The specimen sequenced was naive CD8+ T cells from PBMCs. The sample's cell subset or site label is to be understood as: CD45RA+CCR7+. The chain is assembled from TRBV4-3 and TRBJ1-1; there is no confident call for the D gene. This receptor was obtained from a man aged 18 to 30 in good health. Some clones in this sample may be carry-over from other donors' samples. The nucleotides read TGCGCCAGCAGCCAAGCGAGGGTAAGCACTGAAGCTTTCTTT. This codes for CASSQARVSTEAFF.